This entry concerns a single T cell receptor (beta chain). Antigen specificity is unknown. Treatment specified: some 20 received Ad26.COV2.S at low or high dose, single or two shots; 5 received placebo; per-sample allocation not given. Following the first vaccine or placebo injection, samples were taken on day 63. Vaccine was an Ad26 vector expressing Wuhan-strain SARS-CoV-2 spike. Clones were read by immunoSEQ multiplex PCR, and TCRdb kept only the in-frame ones, dropping some. Of about 420,000 clones in the sample, 88% were seen once. This record comes from a study of Ad26.COV2.S vaccination and SARS-CoV-2 variants. Study at large: Intramuscular Ad26.COV2.S at 5x10^10 or 1x10^11 viral particles.

Study-wide results and caveats: Post-vaccination breadth of spike-specific CD8+ and CD4+ T cell responses was reportedly substantial.

This sequence originates from a person between 18 and 65 years old who received the Ad26.COV2.S COVID-19 vaccine or a placebo. The starting material was peripheral blood, obtained in a trial of Ad26.COV2.S vaccine versus placebo.

CDR3 amino acids: CASSARGKGEQYF. For the CDR3, the DNA is TGTGCCAGCAGCGCCAGGGGCAAAGGCGAGCAGTACTTC. The chain is built from TRBV13 and TRBJ2-7; TRBD1 might be the D (6 bases). Germline-derived CDR1 and CDR2 are PRHDT and FYEKMQ (reference sequence). V was clipped by 5 bases and J by 6 bases, with 14 bases between them. The CDR3 runs to 13 residues.